This T cell receptor beta chain derives from a study of T cells in Graves' hyperthyroidism and ophthalmopathy. This clonotype occurred many times. Trimming shortened V by 2 bases and J by 1 base, and 8 bases separated the two germline ends. Per the germline V gene, CDR1 is MNHEY and CDR2 is SVGAGI. The CDR3 is made up of 14 amino acids. Clinical symptoms, serum thyroxine, TRAb, thyroid ultrasound and orbital computed tomography informed diagnoses. PBMCs were derived from around 10 ml fresh peripheral blood. There were TCR beta CDR3 regions amplified from RNA transcripts. The TCR CDR3 first-round RT-PCR relied on the HTBI primer set. TCRdb itself ran the multiplex PCR reads through MiXCR, one entry per CDR3 protein. The table shows some 570,000 distinct CDR3 sequences, with 12% to 15% occurring only once.

The chain carries TRBV6-5 and TRBJ1-1; D is uncertain. Material: blood. The sequence came from a woman aged 18-29 years with Graves' ophthalmopathy. CDR3: CASSYAVRNTEAFF. The CDR3, as DNA: TGTGCCAGCAGTTACGCAGTAAGGAACACTGAAGCTTTCTTT.